The 8 T cell receptor beta chains below all came from one sample that was sequenced in a study of blood T cell repertoires in COVID-19. TCRdb's copy holds only in-frame clones and misses some; the assay was immunoSEQ multiplex PCR. The sample gives about 110,000 clones, 70% to 90% of which show up once; under 2.5% is in the top ten. What was sequenced was peripheral blood. These receptors were collected from a human donor in a cohort sampled during active COVID-19.

The gene calls are TRBV5-6 and TRBJ2-7, with 8 bases that match TRBD1. The J segment lost 2 bases and the V segment lost 3 bases, leaving 4 bases of the junction unmatched. CDR3 length: 14 residues. Germline CDR1 reads SGHDT; CDR2 reads YYEEEE. This CDR3 is CASSWGQAAYEQYF. The CDR3 DNA reads as TGTGCCAGCAGCTGGGGACAGGCAGCCTACGAGCAGTACTTC. The full variable domain, completed using reference TRBV5-6 and TRBJ2-7, is DAGVTQSPTHLIKTRGQQVTLRCSPKSGHDTVSWYQQALGQGPQFIFQYYEEEERQRGNFPDRFSGHQFPNYSSELNVNALLLGDSALYLCASSWGQAAYEQYFGPGTRLTVT.

V and J are TRBV7-3 and TRBJ1-6, with TRBD1 matching over 7 bases. The V gene end was trimmed by 5 bases and the J gene end by 6 bases; junction bases not matched to a gene: 7. Looked up from germline, CDR1 is SGHTA and CDR2 is FQGTGA. The CDR3 covers 15 residues. CDR3 in DNA: TGTGCCAGCAGCATACAGGGGAGCGGTAATTCACCCCTCCACTTT. Residues: CASSIQGSGNSPLHF.

This sequence joins TRBV5-1 and TRBJ2-3; D ambiguous. The V gene lost 6 bases and the J gene lost 4 bases, with 12 bases spanning the gap. The CDR3 consists of 13 residues. Germline CDR1 is SGHRS and CDR2 is YFSETQ. The CDR3 region has the DNA TGCGCCAGCACGCTCAGTCTGGCAGATACGCAGTATTTT. It is translated as CASTLSLADTQYF. Variable domain in full (rest from reference TRBV5-1 and TRBJ2-3): KAGVTQTPRYLIKTRGQQVTLSCSPISGHRSVSWYQQTPGQGLQFLFEYFSETQRNKGNFPGRFSGRQFSNSRSEMNVSTLELGDSALYLCASTLSLADTQYFGPGTRLTVL.

The chain employs TRBV18 and TRBJ1-2, with D maybe TRBD1 (6 bases). Germline V gene sequence: CDR1 KGHSH, CDR2 LQKENI. The CDR3 spans 14 residues. The V end lost 2 bases, the J end lost 8 bases, and 15 bases lay between the germline ends. CDR3 in amino acids: CASSPSQGMEGYTF. CDR3 DNA sequence: TGTGCCAGCTCACCATCGCAGGGGATGGAGGGCTACACCTTC.

This chain joins TRBV5-1 and TRBJ2-1, with D possibly matching TRBD2 (5 bases). CDR1 and CDR2 (germline): SGHRS, YFSETQ. This CDR3 comprises 15 residues. Trimming pared 3 bases from V and 0 bases from J, leaving 10 bases between. CDR3 sequence: CASSSDSSSYNEQFF. The CDR3 DNA is TGCGCCAGCAGCTCGGACTCGTCCTCCTACAATGAGCAGTTCTTC.

This clone was found a few times. The chain combines TRBV6-1 with TRBJ1-2, with TRBD1 identical over 7 bases. V lost 3 bases, J lost 7 bases, and 8 bases stayed unmatched. The CDR3 extends over 14 amino acids. Per the germline V gene, CDR1 is MNHNS and CDR2 is SASEGT. CDR3 loop: CASSEIEGAGGYTF. The CDR3 DNA is TGTGCCAGCAGTGAGATAGAGGGGGCGGGTGGCTACACCTTC.

V gene TRBV6-6 combines with J gene TRBJ2-7; TRBD2 is a possible D gene (7 bases). CDR1 and CDR2 from the germline V gene are MNHNY and SVGAGI (reference sequence). The CDR3 runs 16 residues. The V end was cut by 0 bases, the J end by 5 bases, with 17 bases between. CDR3 DNA sequence: TGTGCCAGCAGTTACTCGGTCGGGGGGCCAAAGAACGAGCAGTACTTC. Amino acids: CASSYSVGGPKNEQYF.

This chain uses TRBV30 with TRBJ2-7, with a possible D match to TRBD2 (5 bases). This CDR3 is 11 amino acids long. The V gene's germline CDR1 is GTSNPN and CDR2 SVGIG (reference sequence). V shed 8 bases and J shed 0 bases, with 8 bases lying between them. The CDR3 is CAGGFSYEQYF. DNA for the CDR3: TGTGCCGGCGGGTTCTCCTACGAGCAGTACTTC.